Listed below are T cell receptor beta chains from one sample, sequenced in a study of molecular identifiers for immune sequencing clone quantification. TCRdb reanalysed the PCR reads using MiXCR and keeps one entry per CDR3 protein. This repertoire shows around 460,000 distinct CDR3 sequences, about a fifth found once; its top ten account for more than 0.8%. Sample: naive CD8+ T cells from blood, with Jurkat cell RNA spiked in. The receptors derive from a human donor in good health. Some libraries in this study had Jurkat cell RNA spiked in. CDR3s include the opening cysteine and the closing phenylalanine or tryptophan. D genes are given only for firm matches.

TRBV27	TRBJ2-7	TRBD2	CASSLTGLAGPYEQYF
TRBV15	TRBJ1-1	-	CATSTGAMNTEAFF
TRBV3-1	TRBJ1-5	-	CASSQGIWRDVLYGSNQPQHF
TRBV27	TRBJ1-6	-	CASSSSRQANNSPLHF
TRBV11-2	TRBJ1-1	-	CASSFPGFEAFF
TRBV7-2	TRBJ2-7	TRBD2	CASSLTGTSGDEQYF
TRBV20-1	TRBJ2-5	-	CSARERDPRQTQYF
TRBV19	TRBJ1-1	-	CASSDLPGDLHGAFF
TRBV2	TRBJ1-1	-	CASREGDSLNTEAFF
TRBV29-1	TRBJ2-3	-	CSVEGAAGPSTDTQYF
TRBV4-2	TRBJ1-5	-	CASSQSESSNQPQHF
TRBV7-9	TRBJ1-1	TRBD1	CASSRRGLGTEAFF
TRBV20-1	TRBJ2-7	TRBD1	CSARDTRTGGYEQYF
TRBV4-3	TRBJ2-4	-	CASSQDRQIHIQYF
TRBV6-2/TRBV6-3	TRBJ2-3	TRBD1	CASRSGQVDNTDTQYF
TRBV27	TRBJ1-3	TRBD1	CASSPGQGVGTMYF
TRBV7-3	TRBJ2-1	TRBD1	CASSPQGISYNEQFF
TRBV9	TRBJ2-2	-	CASSSLRGTGELFF
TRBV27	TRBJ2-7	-	CASSLSRTYEQYF
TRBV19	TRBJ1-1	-	CASSAFTEAFF
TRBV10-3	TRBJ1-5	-	CAISDGTTLNQPQHF
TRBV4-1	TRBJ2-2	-	CASSQDSLSGELFF
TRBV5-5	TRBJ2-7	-	CASSLLHGPYEQYF
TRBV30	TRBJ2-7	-	CAWSLSTTAEQYF
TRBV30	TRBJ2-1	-	CAWTVTYNEQFF
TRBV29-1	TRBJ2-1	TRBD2	CSVELASGYYNEQFF
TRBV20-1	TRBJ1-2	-	CSAPHPTQANYGYTF
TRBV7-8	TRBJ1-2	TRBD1	CASSPGTGSFYGYTF
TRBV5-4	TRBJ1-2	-	CASSLGYQVEGYTF
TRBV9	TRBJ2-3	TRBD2	CASSEGLGGDTQYF
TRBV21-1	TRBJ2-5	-	CASSKQSPGETQYF
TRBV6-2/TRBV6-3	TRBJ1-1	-	CASSYALGGTEAFF
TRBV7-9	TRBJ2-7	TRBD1	CASSPLSGTGASTDSYEQYF
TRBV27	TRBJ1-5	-	CASSLLKPTGSQPQHF
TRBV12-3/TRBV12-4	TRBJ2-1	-	CAGSLAGYHNEQFF
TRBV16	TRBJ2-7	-	CASSRAEPYEQYF
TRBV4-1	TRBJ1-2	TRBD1	CASSHGQADYGYTF
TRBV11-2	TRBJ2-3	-	CASSPVPIRTDTQYF
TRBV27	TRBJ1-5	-	CASSTSEYSNQPQHF
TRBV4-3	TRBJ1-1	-	CASTTTYWGLDTEAFF
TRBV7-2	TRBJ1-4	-	CASSLDPLSRVPNEKLFF
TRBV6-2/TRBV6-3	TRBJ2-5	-	CAGRELNQETQYF
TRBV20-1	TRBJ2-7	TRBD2	CSGGIAGDPYEQYF
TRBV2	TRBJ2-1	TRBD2	CASTEPRTSGGYNEQFF
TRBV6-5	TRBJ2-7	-	CASSAGHEQYF
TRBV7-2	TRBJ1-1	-	CASTKGRSEAFF
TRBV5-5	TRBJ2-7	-	CASSLLPGGYEQYF
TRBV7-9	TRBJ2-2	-	CASSFTVPPRGYGGLFF
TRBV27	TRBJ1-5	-	CASRVPGQPQHF
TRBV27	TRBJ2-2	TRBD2	CASSSGTSSTGELFF
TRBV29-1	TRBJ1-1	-	CSVEEAGVSEAFF
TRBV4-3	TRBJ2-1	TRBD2	CASSQDRSGTSIYNEQFF
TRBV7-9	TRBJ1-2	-	CASAPTQSYGYTF
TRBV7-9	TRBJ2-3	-	CASSLYVGGDTDTQYF
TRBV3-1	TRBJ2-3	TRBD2	CASSQAGLIAGGTDTQYF